The sequence of this T cell receptor (beta chain) was determined in a study of CD8 T cells in ankylosing spondylitis listed by TCRdb under 2017. At the level of the whole study: To find TCR variants linked to disease, the study profiled T cell receptor beta repertoires in ankylosing spondylitis patients and healthy donors. In total, the full study cohort was made up of 108 healthy donors and approximately 27 ankylosing spondylitis patients. Peripheral blood was sampled, and synovial fluid was also collected from ankylosing spondylitis patients. Study-level results and caveats: The disease-linked clones had a CD8+ phenotype and were found at relatively low frequencies in peripheral blood. A TCR beta motif of seven or eight highly homologous amino acid variants appeared characteristic of blood from ankylosing spondylitis patients. Some of the motif variants had been reported before in the synovial fluid and blood of reactive arthritis patients, a finding that suggests common disease-initiation mechanisms. The disease-linked clones were reported to be significantly enriched in matched synovial fluid samples from ankylosing spondylitis patients.

The sample holds many counts of this clonotype. Its antigen remains undetermined. Per-base qualities were not stored, and no clone one base away is much larger. The instrument was an Illumina HiSeq 2500. TCR beta libraries were prepared by quantitative 5'-RACE with molecular barcodes. As for the original processing: To identify disease-linked TCR variants, a new computational method was used, one built on a probabilistic model of VDJ rearrangement. TCRdb passed the public sequencing reads through fastp at Q25 and MiXCR, retaining productive beta sequences. CDR3 protein sequences are deduplicated, and each keeps its most common genes and DNA. TCRdb, not the authors, supplied the V and J calls. Within this sample are roughly 120,000 distinct CDR3 sequences, with around 7% of them counted one time only. The biggest ten clones account for 9% to 15% of the sample. Looking up the germline V gene yields CDR1 KGHSH and CDR2 LQKENI. The CDR3 spans 14 residues, from the cysteine through the phenylalanine. The entry retains the CDR3 DNA only, 42 bases that are in frame from base 1. Trimming removed 3 bases from V and 3 bases from J, leaving 12 bases between the germline ends.

Recombination joined TRBV18 with TRBJ2-7; perhaps TRBD1 is the D gene, with 5 bases matching. Sequencing used blood, either unsorted or a sorted T cell fraction (not recorded which). This sequence was found in a male donor with ankylosing spondylitis or in good health (not recorded which). The bases read TGTGCCAGCTCACCTCAGGGAATGGGCTACGAGCAGTACTTC. This is translated as CASSPQGMGYEQYF.